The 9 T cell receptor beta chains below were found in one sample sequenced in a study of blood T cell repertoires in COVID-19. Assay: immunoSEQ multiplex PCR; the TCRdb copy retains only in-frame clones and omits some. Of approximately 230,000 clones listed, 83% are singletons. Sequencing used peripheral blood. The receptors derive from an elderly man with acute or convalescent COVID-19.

As DNA, the CDR3 is TGTGCCAGCCTCAGGGCAAGCGGGAGGGGAAATGAGCAGTTCTTC. Amino acid sequence: CASLRASGRGNEQFF. The genes are TRBV2 and TRBJ2-1; 10 bases match TRBD2. V gave up 8 bases and J gave up 7 bases; unmatched junction bases: 11. The germline CDR1 and CDR2 sequences are SNHLY and FYNNEI. This CDR3 is built from 15 residues.

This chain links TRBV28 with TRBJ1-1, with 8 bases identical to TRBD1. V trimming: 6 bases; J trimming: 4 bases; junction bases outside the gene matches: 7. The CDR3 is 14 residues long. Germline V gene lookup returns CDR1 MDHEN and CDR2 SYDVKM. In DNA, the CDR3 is TGTGCCAGCAGCCTCGGGACAGGTGGCACTGAAGCTTTCTTT. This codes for CASSLGTGGTEAFF.

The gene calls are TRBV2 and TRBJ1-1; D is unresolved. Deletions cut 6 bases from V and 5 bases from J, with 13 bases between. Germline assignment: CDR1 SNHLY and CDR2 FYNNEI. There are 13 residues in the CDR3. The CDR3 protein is CASRTSPGTEAFF. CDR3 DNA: TGTGCCAGCAGGACATCCCCTGGGACTGAAGCTTTCTTT. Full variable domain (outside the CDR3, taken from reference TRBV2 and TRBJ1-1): EPEVTQTPSHQVTQMGQEVILRCVPISNHLYFYWYRQILGQKVEFLVSFYNNEISEKSEIFDDQFSVERPDGSNFTLKIRSTKLEDSAMYFCASRTSPGTEAFFGQGTRLTVV.

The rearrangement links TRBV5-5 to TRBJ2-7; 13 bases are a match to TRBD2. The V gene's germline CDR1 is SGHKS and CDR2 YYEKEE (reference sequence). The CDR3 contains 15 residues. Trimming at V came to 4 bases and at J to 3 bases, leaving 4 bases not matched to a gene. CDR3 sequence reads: CASSPRLAGGYEQYF. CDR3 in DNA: TGTGCCAGCAGCCCTAGACTAGCGGGAGGCTACGAGCAGTACTTC. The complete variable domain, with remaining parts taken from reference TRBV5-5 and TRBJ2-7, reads DAGVTQSPTHLIKTRGQQVTLRCSPISGHKSVSWYQQVLGQGPQFIFQYYEKEERGRGNFPDRFSARQFPNYSSELNVNALLLGDSALYLCASSPRLAGGYEQYFGPGTRLTVT.

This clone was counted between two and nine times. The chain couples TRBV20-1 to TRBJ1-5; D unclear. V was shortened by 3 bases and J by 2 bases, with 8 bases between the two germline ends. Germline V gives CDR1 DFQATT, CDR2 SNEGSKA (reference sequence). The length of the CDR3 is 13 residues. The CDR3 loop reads CSASGPGNQPQHF. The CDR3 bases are TGCAGTGCTAGTGGGCCAGGCAATCAGCCCCAGCATTTT.

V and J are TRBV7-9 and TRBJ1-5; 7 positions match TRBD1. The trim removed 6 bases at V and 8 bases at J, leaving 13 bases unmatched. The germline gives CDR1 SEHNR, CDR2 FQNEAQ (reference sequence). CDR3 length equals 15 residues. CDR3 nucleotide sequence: TGTGCCAGCAGTTCCACGGACAGGAGTTTAGAGCCCCAGCATTTT. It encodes CASSSTDRSLEPQHF.

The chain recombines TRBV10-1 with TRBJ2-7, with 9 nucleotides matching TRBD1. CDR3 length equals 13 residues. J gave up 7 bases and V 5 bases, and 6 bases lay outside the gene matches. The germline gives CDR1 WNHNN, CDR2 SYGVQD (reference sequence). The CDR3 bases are TGCGCCAGCAGTCGGGACAGGGCGGGAGAGCAGTACTTC. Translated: CASSRDRAGEQYF.

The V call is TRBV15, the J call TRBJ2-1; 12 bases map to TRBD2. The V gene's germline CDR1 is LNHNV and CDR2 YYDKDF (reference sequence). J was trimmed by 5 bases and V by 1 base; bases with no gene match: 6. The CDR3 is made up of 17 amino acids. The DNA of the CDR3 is TGTGCCACCAGCAGAGGGGCTAGCGGGGGGGTTCACAATGAGCAGTTCTTC. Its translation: CATSRGASGGVHNEQFF.

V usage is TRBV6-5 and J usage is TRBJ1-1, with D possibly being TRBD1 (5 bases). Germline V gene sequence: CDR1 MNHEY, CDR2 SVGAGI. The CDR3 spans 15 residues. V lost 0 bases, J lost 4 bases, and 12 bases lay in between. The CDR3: CASSYSQGSGTEAFF. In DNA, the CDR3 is TGTGCCAGCAGTTACTCGCAGGGATCGGGCACTGAAGCTTTCTTT.